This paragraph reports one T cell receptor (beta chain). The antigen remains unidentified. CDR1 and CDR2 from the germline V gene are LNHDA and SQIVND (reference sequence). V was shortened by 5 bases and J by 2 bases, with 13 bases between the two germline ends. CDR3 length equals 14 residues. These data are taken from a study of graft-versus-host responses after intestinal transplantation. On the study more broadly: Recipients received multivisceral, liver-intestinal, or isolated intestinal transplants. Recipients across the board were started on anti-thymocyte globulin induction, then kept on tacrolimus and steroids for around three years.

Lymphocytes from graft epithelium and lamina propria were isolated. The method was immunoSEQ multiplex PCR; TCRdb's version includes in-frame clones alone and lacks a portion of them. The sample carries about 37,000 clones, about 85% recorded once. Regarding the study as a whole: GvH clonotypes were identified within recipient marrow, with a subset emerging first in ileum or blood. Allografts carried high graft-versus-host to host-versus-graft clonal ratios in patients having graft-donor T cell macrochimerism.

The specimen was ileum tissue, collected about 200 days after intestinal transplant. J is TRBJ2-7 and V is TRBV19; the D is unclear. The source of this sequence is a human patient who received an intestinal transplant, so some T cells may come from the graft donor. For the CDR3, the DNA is TGTGCCAGTAGTGCGGCCGGGCCGGCCTACGAGCAGTACTTC. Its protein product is CASSAAGPAYEQYF.